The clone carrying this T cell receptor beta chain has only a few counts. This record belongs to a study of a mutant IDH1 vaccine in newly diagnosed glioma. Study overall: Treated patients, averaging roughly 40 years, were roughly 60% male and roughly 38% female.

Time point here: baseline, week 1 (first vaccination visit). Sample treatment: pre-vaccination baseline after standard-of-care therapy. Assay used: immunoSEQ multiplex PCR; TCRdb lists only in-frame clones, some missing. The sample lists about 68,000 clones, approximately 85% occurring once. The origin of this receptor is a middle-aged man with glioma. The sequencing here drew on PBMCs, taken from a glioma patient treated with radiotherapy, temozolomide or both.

The CDR3 nucleotides read TGTGCCAGCAGCATCAGGGGAGGGAATCGGGACAATGAGCAGTTCTTC. Its protein product is CASSIRGGNRDNEQFF. V and J are TRBV5-4 and TRBJ2-1; D is possibly TRBD2 (7 bases). Germline CDR1 is SGHNT and CDR2 is YYREEE (reference sequence). The V end was cut by 4 bases, the J end by 5 bases, with 19 bases between. This CDR3 region has 16 residues.